The 7 T cell receptor beta chains below come from one sample, sequenced in a study of cytomegalovirus exposure and HLA in healthy donors. Clones were sequenced by immunoSEQ multiplex PCR, and TCRdb holds only the in-frame ones, with some missing. This sample has about 63,000 clones, with 80% to 90% found just once. The sequenced sample consisted of PBMCs. These receptors were taken from a woman aged 18-29 years in good health and CMV-seronegative.

The chain joins TRBV30 to TRBJ2-1, with 9 bases lining up with TRBD2. Germline V gene lookup returns CDR1 GTSNPN and CDR2 SVGIG (reference sequence). V shed 2 bases, J shed 4 bases, and the junction held 9 bases outside the gene matches. The length of the CDR3 is 16 residues. In nucleotides, the CDR3 is TGTGCCTGGAGTTCCGAGCGCGGGGGGGGATACAATGAGCAGTTCTTC. This sequence encodes CAWSSERGGGYNEQFF.

The chain uses TRBV7-2 and TRBJ2-1; 12 nucleotides align to TRBD2. The germline gives CDR1 SGHTA, CDR2 FQGNSA. The ends lost 2 bases at V and 3 bases at J; junction bases unmatched: 5. This CDR3 has 17 residues. The DNA for the CDR3 is TGTGCCAGCAGCTTAAGGGCTAGCGGGGGGGTCTACAATGAGCAGTTCTTC. Amino acids: CASSLRASGGVYNEQFF.

The rearrangement uses TRBV11-2 and TRBJ2-2; D unclear. V lost 7 bases to trimming and J lost 9 bases, with 15 bases between them. In germline, CDR1 is SGHAT, CDR2 FQNNGV. CDR3 size: 13 residues. The CDR3 reads CASNPTHSWELFF. The CDR3 DNA is TGTGCCAGCAACCCTACTCACAGTTGGGAGCTGTTTTTT.

The CDR3 DNA reads as TGTGCCAGCAGCCAGCAATCCGGGCATGGGAGGACTGAAGCTTTCTTT. It is translated as CASSQQSGHGRTEAFF. The V and J genes are TRBV7-9 and TRBJ1-1; no clear D. Germline-derived CDR1 and CDR2 are SEHNR and FQNEAQ (reference sequence). This CDR3 spans 16 amino acids. Trimming stripped 5 bases from V and 5 bases from J, with 21 bases between.

This clone was picked up a small number of times. The genes are TRBV28 and TRBJ1-5; weak D call: TRBD1 (5 bases). CDR3 size: 14 residues. Trimming cost V 6 bases and J 0 bases, with 9 bases left between them. Germline V gene lookup returns CDR1 MDHEN and CDR2 SYDVKM. The CDR3 protein is CASSLQVSNQPQHF. The CDR3 DNA sequence: TGTGCCAGCAGCTTACAGGTTAGCAATCAGCCCCAGCATTTT. The full variable domain, rest sourced from reference TRBV28 and TRBJ1-5, is DVKVTQSSRYLVKRTGEKVFLECVQDMDHENMFWYRQDPGLGLRLIYFSYDVKMKEKGDIPEGYSVSREKKERFSLILESASTNQTSMYLCASSLQVSNQPQHFGDGTRLSIL.

The chain combines TRBV4-1 with TRBJ1-3; D remains unclear. This CDR3 comprises 17 residues. V gave up 6 bases and J gave up 2 bases, with 20 bases separating them. The germline V gene encodes CDR1 MGHRA and CDR2 YSYEKL. The CDR3 spells CASRHTIDVYAGNTIYF. The CDR3 DNA reads TGCGCCAGCAGGCACACTATTGACGTTTACGCTGGAAACACCATATATTTT.

V and J are TRBV5-1 and TRBJ2-7, with 8 positions matching TRBD2. The CDR3 covers 15 residues. The germline gives CDR1 SGHRS, CDR2 YFSETQ. After removal of 4 bases from V and 3 bases from J, the junction contained 9 bases not matched to a gene. The CDR3 DNA reads TGCGCCAGCAGCCTAGTAGCGGGGACCAACTACGAGCAGTACTTC. It is translated as CASSLVAGTNYEQYF.